What follows is one T cell receptor beta chain and its context. The data are from a study of blood T cell repertoires in COVID-19. At the level of the study: Researchers got acute and convalescent COVID-19 samples from the United States, Italy and Spain. PBMCs, B-cell-depleted T cells, or T cells were the source of the cDNA or gDNA that made up the material.

Repertoires were generated with immunoSEQ multiplex PCR, while TCRdb's copy carries only in-frame clones and drops some. The table shows 150,000 to 180,000 clones, with about 90% occurring only once. The CDR3 spans 15 residues. Between the trimmed V and J ends, which lost 0 bases and 2 bases, there was a span of 10 bases. The V gene's germline CDR1 is LGHNA and CDR2 YSLEER. The chain uses TRBV4-3 and TRBJ2-5, with D unresolved. The source of this sequence is a man in his forties or fifties with acute or convalescent COVID-19. The source material was peripheral blood. In DNA, the CDR3 is TGCGCCAGCAGCCAAGATACTGTGGTACAAGAGACCCAGTACTTC. Its protein product is CASSQDTVVQETQYF.